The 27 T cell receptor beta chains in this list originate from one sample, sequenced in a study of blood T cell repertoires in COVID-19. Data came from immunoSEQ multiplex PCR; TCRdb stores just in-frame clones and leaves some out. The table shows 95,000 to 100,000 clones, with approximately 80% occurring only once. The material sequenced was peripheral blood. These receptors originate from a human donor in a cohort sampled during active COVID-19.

Written as DNA, the CDR3 is TGTGCCAGCAGTCCGAGACAGGGTCGAGCTTTCTTT. Its protein is CASSPRQGRAFF. The rearrangement uses TRBV6-2 or TRBV6-3 and TRBJ1-1; 7 bases map to TRBD1. Looked up from germline, CDR1 is MNHEY and CDR2 is SVGEGT. V lost 5 bases and J lost 10; bases outside the gene matches: 7. The CDR3 length is 12 residues.

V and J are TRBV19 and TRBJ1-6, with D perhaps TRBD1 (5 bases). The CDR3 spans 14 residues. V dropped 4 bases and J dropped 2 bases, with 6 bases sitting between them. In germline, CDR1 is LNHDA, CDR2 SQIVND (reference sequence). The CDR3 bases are TGTGCCAGTAGTACAGGGACCTATAATTCACCCCTCCACTTT. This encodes CASSTGTYNSPLHF.

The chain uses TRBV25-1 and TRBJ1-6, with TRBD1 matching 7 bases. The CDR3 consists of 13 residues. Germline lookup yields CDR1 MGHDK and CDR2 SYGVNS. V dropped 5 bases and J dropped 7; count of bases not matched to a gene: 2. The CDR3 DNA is TGTGCCAGCAGTCCGGGACAGAATTCACCCCTCCACTTT. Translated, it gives CASSPGQNSPLHF.

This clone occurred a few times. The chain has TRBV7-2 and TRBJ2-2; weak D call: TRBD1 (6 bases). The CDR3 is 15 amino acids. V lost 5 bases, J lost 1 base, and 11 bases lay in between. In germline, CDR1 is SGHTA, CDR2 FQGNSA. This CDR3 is CASSQMGQNTGELFF. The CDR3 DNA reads TGTGCCAGCAGCCAAATGGGACAGAACACCGGGGAGCTGTTTTTT.

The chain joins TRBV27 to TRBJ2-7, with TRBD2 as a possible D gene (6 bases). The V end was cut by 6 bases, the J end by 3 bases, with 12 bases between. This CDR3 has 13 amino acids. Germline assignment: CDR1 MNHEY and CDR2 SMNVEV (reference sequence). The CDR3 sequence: CASRSGDHYEQYF. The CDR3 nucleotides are TGTGCCAGCAGGTCGGGGGACCACTACGAGCAGTACTTC.

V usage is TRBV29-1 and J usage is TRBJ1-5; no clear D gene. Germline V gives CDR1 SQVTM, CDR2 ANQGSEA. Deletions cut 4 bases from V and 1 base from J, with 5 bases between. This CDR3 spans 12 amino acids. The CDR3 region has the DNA TGCAGCGTTGGAGGGAGCAATCAGCCCCAGCATTTT. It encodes CSVGGSNQPQHF.

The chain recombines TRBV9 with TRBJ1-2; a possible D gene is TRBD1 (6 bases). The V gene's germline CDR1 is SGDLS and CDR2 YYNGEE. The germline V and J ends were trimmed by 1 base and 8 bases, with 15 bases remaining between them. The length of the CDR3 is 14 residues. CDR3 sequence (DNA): TGTGCCAGCAGCGTAATAGGGGAGGGGGTCGGCTACACCTTC. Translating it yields CASSVIGEGVGYTF.

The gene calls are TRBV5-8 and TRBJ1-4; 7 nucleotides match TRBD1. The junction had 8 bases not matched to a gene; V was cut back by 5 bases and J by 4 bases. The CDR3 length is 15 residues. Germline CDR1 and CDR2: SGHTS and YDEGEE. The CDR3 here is CASSPGTAVNEKLFF. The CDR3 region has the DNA TGTGCCAGCAGTCCTGGGACAGCCGTTAATGAAAAACTGTTTTTT. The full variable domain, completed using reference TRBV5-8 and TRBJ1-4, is EAGVTQSPTHLIKTRGQQATLRCSPISGHTSVYWYQQALGLGLQFLLWYDEGEERNRGNFPPRFSGRQFPNYSSELNVNALELEDSALYLCASSPGTAVNEKLFFGSGTQLSVL.

CDR3 in DNA: TGTGCCAGCAGCCCGACAGGGGTTAAAAATCGGGCCAAAAACATTCAGTACTTC. Translation gives CASSPTGVKNRAKNIQYF. This chain connects TRBV21-1 to TRBJ2-4; the table assigns TRBD1, which was not confirmed against the DNA. TRBV21-1 is termed a pseudogene. This CDR3 has 18 residues.

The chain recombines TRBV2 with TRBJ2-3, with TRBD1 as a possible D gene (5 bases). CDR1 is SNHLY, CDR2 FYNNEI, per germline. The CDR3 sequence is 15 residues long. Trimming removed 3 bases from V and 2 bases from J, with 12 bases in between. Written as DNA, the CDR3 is TGTGCCAGCAGTGATGACAGAGCTTACACAGATACGCAGTATTTT. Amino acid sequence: CASSDDRAYTDTQYF.

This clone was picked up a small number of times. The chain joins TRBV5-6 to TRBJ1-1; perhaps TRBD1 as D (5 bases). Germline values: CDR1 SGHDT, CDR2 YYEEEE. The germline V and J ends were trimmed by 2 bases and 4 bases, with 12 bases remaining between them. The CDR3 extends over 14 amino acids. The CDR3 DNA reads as TGTGCCAGCAGCTTAGGGGACTGGAGCACTGAAGCTTTCTTT. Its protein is CASSLGDWSTEAFF.

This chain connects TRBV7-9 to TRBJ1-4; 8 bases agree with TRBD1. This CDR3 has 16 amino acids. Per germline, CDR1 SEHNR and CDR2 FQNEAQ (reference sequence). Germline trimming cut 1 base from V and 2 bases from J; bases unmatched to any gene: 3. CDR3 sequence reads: CASSLGSGGTNEKLFF. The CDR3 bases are TGTGCCAGCAGCTTAGGATCAGGGGGCACTAATGAAAAACTGTTTTTT. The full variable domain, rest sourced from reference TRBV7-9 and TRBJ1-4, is DTGVSQNPRHKITKRGQNVTFRCDPISEHNRLYWYRQTLGQGPEFLTYFQNEAQLEKSRLLSDRFSAERPKGSFSTLEIQRTEQGDSAMYLCASSLGSGGTNEKLFFGSGTQLSVL.

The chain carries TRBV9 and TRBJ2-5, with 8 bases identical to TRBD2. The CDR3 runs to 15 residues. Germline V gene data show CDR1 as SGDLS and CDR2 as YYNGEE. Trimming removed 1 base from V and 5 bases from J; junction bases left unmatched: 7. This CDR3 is CASSVSGGAWETQYF. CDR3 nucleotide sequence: TGTGCCAGCAGCGTATCCGGGGGGGCCTGGGAGACCCAGTACTTC.

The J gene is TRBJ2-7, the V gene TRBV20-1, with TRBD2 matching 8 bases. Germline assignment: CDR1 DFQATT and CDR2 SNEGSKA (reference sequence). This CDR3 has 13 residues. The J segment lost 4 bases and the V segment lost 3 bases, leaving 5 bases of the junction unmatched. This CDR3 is CSASLAGWYEQYF. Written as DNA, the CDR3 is TGCAGTGCTAGTCTAGCGGGCTGGTACGAGCAGTACTTC.

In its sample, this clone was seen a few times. This CDR3 reads CASSSSHRAGNTIYF. The CDR3 bases are TGTGCCAGCAGTTCCTCACACAGGGCCGGAAACACCATATATTTT. This chain links TRBV28 with TRBJ1-3, with a possible D match to TRBD1 (6 bases). Germline lookup yields CDR1 MDHEN and CDR2 SYDVKM. The CDR3 runs 15 residues. The V and J ends lost 4 bases and 4 bases respectively, with 14 bases between them.

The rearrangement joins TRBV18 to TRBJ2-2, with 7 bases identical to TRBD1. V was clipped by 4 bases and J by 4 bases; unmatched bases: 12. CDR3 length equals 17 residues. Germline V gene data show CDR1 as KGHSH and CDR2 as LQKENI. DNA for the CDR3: TGTGCCAGCTCACGGACCGGGACAGTCGGCAGCACCGGGGAGCTGTTTTTT. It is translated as CASSRTGTVGSTGELFF.

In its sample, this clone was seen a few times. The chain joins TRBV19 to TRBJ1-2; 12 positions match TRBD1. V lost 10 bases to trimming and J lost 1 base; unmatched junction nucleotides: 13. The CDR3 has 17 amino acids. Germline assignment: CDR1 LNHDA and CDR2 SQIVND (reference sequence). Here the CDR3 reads CATLSRDRGQSNYGYTF. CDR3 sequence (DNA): TGTGCCACCCTTTCCCGGGACAGGGGGCAGAGTAACTATGGCTACACCTTC.

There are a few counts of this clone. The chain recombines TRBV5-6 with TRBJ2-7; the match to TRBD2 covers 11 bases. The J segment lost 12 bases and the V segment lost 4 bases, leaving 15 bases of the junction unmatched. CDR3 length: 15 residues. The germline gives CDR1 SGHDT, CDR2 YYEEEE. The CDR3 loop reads CASSQTGTSGGGLYF. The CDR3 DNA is TGTGCCAGCAGCCAGACCGGGACTAGCGGAGGAGGACTGTACTTC.

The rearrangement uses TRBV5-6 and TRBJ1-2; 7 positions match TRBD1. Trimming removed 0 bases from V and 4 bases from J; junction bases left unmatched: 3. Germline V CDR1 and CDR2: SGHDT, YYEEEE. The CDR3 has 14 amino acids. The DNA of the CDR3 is TGTGCCAGCAGCTTGGTGACAGGGAGCTATGGCTACACCTTC. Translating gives CASSLVTGSYGYTF.

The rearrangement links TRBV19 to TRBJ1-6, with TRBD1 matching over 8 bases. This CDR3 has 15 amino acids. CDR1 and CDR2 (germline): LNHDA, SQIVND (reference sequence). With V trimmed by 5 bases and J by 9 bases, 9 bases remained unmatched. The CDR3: CASSPRTGSTSPLHF. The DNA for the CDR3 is TGTGCCAGTAGTCCTCGGACAGGGTCAACTTCACCCCTCCACTTT.

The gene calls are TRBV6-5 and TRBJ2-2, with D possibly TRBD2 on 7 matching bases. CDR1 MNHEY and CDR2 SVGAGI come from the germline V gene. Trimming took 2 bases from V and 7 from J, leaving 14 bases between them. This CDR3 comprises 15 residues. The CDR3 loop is CASSYTGGRYGELFF. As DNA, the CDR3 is TGTGCCAGCAGTTACACCGGGGGGCGGTACGGGGAGCTGTTTTTT.

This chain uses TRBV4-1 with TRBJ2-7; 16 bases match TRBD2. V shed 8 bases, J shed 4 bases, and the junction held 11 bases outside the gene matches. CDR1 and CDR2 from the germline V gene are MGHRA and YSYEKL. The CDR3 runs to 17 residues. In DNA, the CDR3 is TGCGCCAGCGGACCTACCGGGACTAGCGGGAGGGGTTACGAGCAGTACTTC. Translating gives CASGPTGTSGRGYEQYF.

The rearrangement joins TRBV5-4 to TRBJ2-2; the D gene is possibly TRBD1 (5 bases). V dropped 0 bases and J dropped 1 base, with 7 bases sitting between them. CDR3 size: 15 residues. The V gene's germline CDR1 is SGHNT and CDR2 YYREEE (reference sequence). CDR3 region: CASSLEGLNTGELFF. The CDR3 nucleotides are TGTGCCAGCAGCTTGGAGGGGTTGAACACCGGGGAGCTGTTTTTT.

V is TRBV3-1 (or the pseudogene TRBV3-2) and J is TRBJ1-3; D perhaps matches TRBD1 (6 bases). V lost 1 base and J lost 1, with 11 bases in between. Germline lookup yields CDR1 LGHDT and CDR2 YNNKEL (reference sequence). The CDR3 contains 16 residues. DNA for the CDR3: TGTGCCAGCAGCCAAGCGGGGGGCGGGTCTGGAAACACCATATATTTT. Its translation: CASSQAGGGSGNTIYF.

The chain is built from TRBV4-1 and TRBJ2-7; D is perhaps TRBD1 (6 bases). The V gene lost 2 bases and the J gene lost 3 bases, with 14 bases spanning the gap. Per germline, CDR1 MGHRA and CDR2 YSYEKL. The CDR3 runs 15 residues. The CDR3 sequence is CASSQFSGQNYEQYF. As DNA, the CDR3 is TGCGCCAGCAGCCAATTCTCGGGACAAAACTACGAGCAGTACTTC.

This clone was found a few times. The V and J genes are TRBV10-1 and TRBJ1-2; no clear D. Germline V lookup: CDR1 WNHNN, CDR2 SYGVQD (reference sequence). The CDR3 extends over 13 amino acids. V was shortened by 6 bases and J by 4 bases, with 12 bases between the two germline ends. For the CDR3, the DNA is TGCGCCAGCAGCGGAGGCGGCCGCTATGGCTACACCTTC. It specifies CASSGGGRYGYTF.

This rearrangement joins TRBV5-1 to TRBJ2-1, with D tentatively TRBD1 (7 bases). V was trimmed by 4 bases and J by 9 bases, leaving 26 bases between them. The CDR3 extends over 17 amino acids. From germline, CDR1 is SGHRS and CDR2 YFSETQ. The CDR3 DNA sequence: TGCGCCAGCAGCCTCGCAGCAGGGGGGCCGGTAGCGCCTGAGCAGTTCTTC. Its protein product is CASSLAAGGPVAPEQFF.